The 20 T cell receptor beta chains below come from one sample, sequenced in a study of regulatory T cells in long-lasting Graves disease. Combining iRepertoire HTBI primers with Arm-PCR of CDR3 regions, the authors built TCR beta libraries. TCRdb fed the multiplex PCR reads into MiXCR, producing one record per CDR3 protein. This sample carries over 350,000 distinct CDR3 sequences, 12% to 15% of them seen once, and the ten largest clones take approximately 15%. Time point denoted: newly diagnosed GD, antithyroid drugs for less than 3 months. PBMC-extracted RNA yielded the TCR library. These data are also associated with another study on T cells in Graves' hyperthyroidism and ophthalmopathy.

The source material was peripheral blood mononuclear cells (PBMCs), sampled at new diagnosis, from a patient treated with antithyroid drugs. Receptors originate from a woman aged 50 to 60 with Graves disease.

The chain recombines TRBV18 with TRBJ1-3; 10 nucleotides line up with TRBD1. The junction had 4 bases not matched to a gene; V was cut back by 0 bases and J by 8 bases. Germline assignment: CDR1 KGHSH and CDR2 LQKENI. This CDR3 contains 15 residues. The chain's CDR3 is CASSPPGQGTYTIYF. CDR3 sequence (DNA): TGTGCCAGCTCACCACCGGGACAGGGGACCTACACCATATATTTT.

This clonotype appeared a few times. The chain's CDR3 is CASSLSGEGETQYF. CDR3 DNA: TGTGCCAGCAGCTTATCCGGGGAGGGAGAGACCCAGTACTTC. The rearrangement uses TRBV7-2 and TRBJ2-5; the match to TRBD2 covers 7 bases. With V trimmed by 2 bases and J by 4 bases, 4 bases remained unmatched. Germline CDR1 and CDR2: SGHTA and FQGNSA. The CDR3 is 14 amino acids.

The CDR3 bases are TGTGCCACCACCGGGACTAGCGGGAGGAATGAGCAGTTCTTC. It encodes CATTGTSGRNEQFF. The chain joins TRBV28 to TRBJ2-1; 15 bases fit TRBD2. The germline V gene has CDR1 MDHEN and CDR2 SYDVKM. The CDR3 extends over 14 amino acids. With 10 bases clipped from V and 7 bases from J, the junction kept 5 bases outside the gene matches. The whole variable domain, remainder taken from reference TRBV28 and TRBJ2-1, is DVKVTQSSRYLVKRTGEKVFLECVQDMDHENMFWYRQDPGLGLRLIYFSYDVKMKEKGDIPEGYSVSREKKERFSLILESASTNQTSMYLCATTGTSGRNEQFFGPGTRLTVL.

This clonotype was recorded at least ten times. CDR3 in DNA: TGTGCCAGCAGTCCAACCTCAGGGGCAAACACTGAAGCTTTCTTT. Protein: CASSPTSGANTEAFF. This rearrangement joins TRBV28 to TRBJ1-1; perhaps TRBD1 as D (6 bases). The CDR3 has 15 amino acids. V was cut by 5 bases and J by 2 bases, with 15 bases left in between. CDR1 and CDR2 from the germline V gene are MDHEN and SYDVKM. Full variable domain (missing parts from reference TRBV28 and TRBJ1-1): DVKVTQSSRYLVKRTGEKVFLECVQDMDHENMFWYRQDPGLGLRLIYFSYDVKMKEKGDIPEGYSVSREKKERFSLILESASTNQTSMYLCASSPTSGANTEAFFGQGTRLTVV.

This chain connects TRBV29-1 to TRBJ1-4; no definite D call. CDR3 length: 12 amino acids. The V end lost 4 bases, the J end lost 4 bases, and 7 bases lay between the germline ends. Germline loops: CDR1 SQVTM, CDR2 ANQGSEA. CDR3 residues: CSVAQSNEKLFF. The CDR3 region has the DNA TGCAGCGTTGCACAGAGTAATGAAAAACTGTTTTTT.

J is TRBJ1-4 and V is TRBV10-3; D unclear. The germline CDR1 and CDR2 sequences are ENHRY and SYGVKD. The CDR3 is 15 amino acids. Trimming shortened V by 3 bases and J by 8 bases, and 16 bases separated the two germline ends. The CDR3 is CAISEGGPGGEKLFF. DNA for the CDR3: TGTGCCATCAGTGAAGGCGGGCCTGGTGGGGAAAAACTGTTTTTT.

This clonotype has at least ten counts. V usage is TRBV18 and J usage is TRBJ2-7; D perhaps matches TRBD1 (6 bases). This CDR3 spans 14 amino acids. The V gene's germline CDR1 is KGHSH and CDR2 LQKENI. V shed 7 bases and J shed 1 base, with 14 bases lying between them. CDR3 amino acids: CASFRGAGSYEQYF. The CDR3 DNA is TGTGCCAGCTTCAGGGGCGCAGGTTCCTACGAGCAGTACTTC.

J is TRBJ2-3 and V is TRBV20-1, with TRBD1 matching 9 bases. The V gene's germline CDR1 is DFQATT and CDR2 SNEGSKA (reference sequence). The V gene end was trimmed by 5 bases and the J gene end by 5 bases; junction bases not matched to a gene: 8. This CDR3 region has 14 residues. Written as DNA, the CDR3 is TGCAGTGCTGGGGGACAGGGTATGGTAGATACGCAGTATTTT. Its translation: CSAGGQGMVDTQYF.

At least ten counts were recorded for this clonotype. V usage is TRBV5-1 and J usage is TRBJ2-5, with 8 bases fitting TRBD1. Germline values: CDR1 SGHRS, CDR2 YFSETQ. The CDR3 sequence is 15 residues long. V was pared by 4 bases and J by 2 bases, with 7 bases of the junction left unmatched. Here the CDR3 DNA reads TGCGCCAGCAGCATATGGACAGGGAATCAAGAGACCCAGTACTTC. Translation gives CASSIWTGNQETQYF.

This chain's CDR3 is CASTLAPSGSSYNEQFF. The CDR3 bases are TGTGCCAGCACCCTAGCTCCCAGCGGCAGCTCCTACAATGAGCAGTTCTTC. The chain uses TRBV5-4 and TRBJ2-1; TRBD2 might be the D (5 bases). The CDR3 is made up of 17 amino acids. Trimming stripped 6 bases from V and 0 bases from J, with 19 bases between. Per germline, CDR1 SGHNT and CDR2 YYREEE (reference sequence).

This clonotype was counted many times. The V call is TRBV7-3, the J call TRBJ1-1, with TRBD1 identical over 9 bases. The germline V gene has CDR1 SGHTA and CDR2 FQGTGA. The CDR3 has 17 residues. The ends lost 6 bases at V and 2 bases at J; junction bases unmatched: 13. In nucleotides, the CDR3 is TGTGCCAGCAGTCTCACAGGGGGCGCGGTAGGAAACACTGAAGCTTTCTTT. This gives the protein CASSLTGGAVGNTEAFF.

The sample holds a few counts of this clonotype. The rearrangement joins TRBV6-5 to TRBJ2-1; tentative D call: TRBD1 (5 bases). Germline loops: CDR1 MNHEY, CDR2 SVGAGI. The CDR3 consists of 13 residues. V was trimmed by 4 bases and J by 4 bases, leaving 8 bases between them. CDR3 in DNA: TGTGCCAGCAGTTGGACATTTTACAATGAGCAGTTCTTC. Its translation is CASSWTFYNEQFF.

In its sample, this clonotype was seen many times. The chain has TRBV28 and TRBJ1-2; 8 nucleotides match TRBD1. Trimming at V came to 2 bases and at J to 2 bases, leaving 4 bases not matched to a gene. CDR1 MDHEN and CDR2 SYDVKM come from the germline V gene. There are 15 residues in the CDR3. CDR3 sequence: CASSLIDRGNYGYTF. The CDR3 DNA reads as TGTGCCAGCAGTTTAATCGACAGGGGCAACTATGGCTACACCTTC.

A remark on this clonotype: A much bigger clone sits one base away, suggesting this may be a read error. Because the CDR3 is missing its conserved closing phenylalanine or tryptophan, this is likely a read error. The V gene is TRBV28, the J gene TRBJ2-2; D could derive from TRBD1 or TRBD2 (5 bases each). This CDR3 is built from 14 residues. Between the trimmed V and J ends, which lost 7 bases and 4 bases, there was a span of 13 bases. Per the germline V gene, CDR1 is MDHEN and CDR2 is SYDVKM. CDR3: CASIGWGRTGELFS. For the CDR3, the DNA is TGTGCCAGCATTGGTTGGGGACGCACCGGGGAGCTGTTTTCT.

There are many counts of this clonotype. The V gene is TRBV3-1, the J gene TRBJ1-6; D unclear. The CDR3 spans 15 residues. V lost 0 bases to trimming and J lost 13 bases, with 16 bases between them. Looked up from germline, CDR1 is LGHDT and CDR2 is YNNKEL (reference sequence). The CDR3 is CASSQESLARHPLHF. The CDR3 coding sequence is TGTGCCAGCAGCCAAGAATCCTTGGCCCGGCACCCCCTCCACTTT.

About this clonotype: This may be a read error, as it is one base from a much larger clone. The chain links TRBV3-1 to TRBJ2-5, with 8 bases fitting TRBD1. J lost 3 bases, V lost 7 bases, and 10 bases had no gene match. The CDR3 runs to 15 residues. From germline, CDR1 is LGHDT and CDR2 YNNKEL (reference sequence). The CDR3 coding sequence is TGTGCCAGCAACTATCCCGGGACAGGCGAAGAGACCCAGTACTTC. Protein sequence: CASNYPGTGEETQYF.

This clonotype was picked up a small number of times. V usage is TRBV20-1 and J usage is TRBJ2-1; D not resolved. CDR1 and CDR2 (germline): DFQATT, SNEGSKA (reference sequence). The length of the CDR3 is 12 residues. The CDR3 protein is CSQTGPYNEQFF. CDR3 bases: TGCTCCCAGACTGGCCCCTACAATGAGCAGTTCTTC.

CDR3 sequence reads: CSVVRANSGYTF. The CDR3 DNA is TGCAGCGTTGTGAGGGCGAATAGTGGCTACACCTTC. The gene calls are TRBV29-1 and TRBJ1-2; D gene unclear. Trimming removed 4 bases from V and 7 bases from J, with 13 bases in between. Per the germline V gene, CDR1 is SQVTM and CDR2 is ANQGSEA. The CDR3 loop spans 12 amino acids.

This clonotype was seen many times. The chain links TRBV2 to TRBJ2-7; 9 bases are shared with TRBD2. CDR1 is SNHLY, CDR2 FYNNEI, per germline. The CDR3 has 15 residues. Trimming at V came to 1 base and at J to 2 bases, leaving 3 bases not matched to a gene. The CDR3 loop reads CASSEGLAVTYEQYF. The CDR3 coding sequence is TGTGCCAGCAGTGAAGGACTAGCGGTCACCTACGAGCAGTACTTC. Using reference TRBV2 and TRBJ2-7 for the parts outside the CDR3, the full variable domain is EPEVTQTPSHQVTQMGQEVILRCVPISNHLYFYWYRQILGQKVEFLVSFYNNEISEKSEIFDDQFSVERPDGSNFTLKIRSTKLEDSAMYFCASSEGLAVTYEQYFGPGTRLTVT.

The DNA for the CDR3 is TGTGCCAGCAGCTTGGAAGGGAGGCTCACAGATACGCAGTATTTT. This translates into CASSLEGRLTDTQYF. The rearrangement joins TRBV5-5 to TRBJ2-3; D may be TRBD2 (6 bases). Per the germline V gene, CDR1 is SGHKS and CDR2 is YYEKEE (reference sequence). The V and J ends lost 0 bases and 2 bases respectively, with 10 bases between them. The CDR3 contains 15 residues.